This T cell receptor beta chain was retrieved from a study of shared T cell receptors in the human thymus (dated by TCRdb to the early 2020s). As for the study more broadly: The study investigated the way shared, self-reactive T-cell receptor alpha chains are produced in the human thymus.

The library was made by the immunoSEQ multiplex PCR assay. This immuneACCESS table, as held by TCRdb, lists in-frame sequences with V and J called but not all clones. Of the missing ones, under half trace to an unresolved V gene in checked studies; the others have no known cause. The sample table contains about 380,000 clones; only one count was recorded for approximately 95% of them. About 0.02% of the sample belongs to the ten largest clones. As concerns this clone: The antigen it recognizes is unknown. Within one base of it there is no much larger clone, and no base qualities were kept.

CDR1 is given as MNHNS and CDR2 as SASEGT, both from the germline V gene. Including cysteine and phenylalanine, the CDR3 has 13 amino acids. The only DNA kept is the CDR3, 39 bases in frame from the first base. V and J lose 8 bases and 8 bases, and a span of 18 bases separates them. This receptor was identified in a human donor. The chain was built from TRBV6-1 and TRBJ1-1; the D gene is perhaps TRBD1, from 5 matching bases. The sample consisted of thymocytes. The CDR3 is CASLQGDSSEAFF. Read as DNA, the sequence is TGTGCCAGCCTACAAGGGGATAGCAGCGAAGCTTTCTTT.